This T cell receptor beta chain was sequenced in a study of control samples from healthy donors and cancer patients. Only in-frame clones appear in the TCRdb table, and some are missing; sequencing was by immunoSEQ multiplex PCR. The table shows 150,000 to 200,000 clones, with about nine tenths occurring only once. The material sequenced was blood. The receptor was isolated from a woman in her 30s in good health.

This chain's CDR3 is CASSDWTSGRGDEQFF. The CDR3 bases are TGTGCCAGCAGTGATTGGACTAGCGGGAGGGGGGATGAGCAGTTCTTC. The genes are TRBV6-4 and TRBJ2-1, with 15 bases matching TRBD2. The CDR3 runs 16 residues. The J segment lost 8 bases and the V segment lost 3 bases, leaving 5 bases of the junction unmatched. The V gene's germline CDR1 is MRHNA and CDR2 SNTAGT.